The entry below gives a single T cell receptor (beta chain) sequence along with its context. Only in-frame clones appear in the TCRdb table, and some are missing; sequencing was by immunoSEQ multiplex PCR. The sample includes approximately 300,000 clones, 80% to 90% seen only once; the top ten take 0.7% to 0.9%. The data stem from a study of blood T cell repertoires in COVID-19. The CDR3 runs to 15 residues. Germline V gene data show CDR1 as SEHNR and CDR2 as FQNEAQ (reference sequence). Trimming removed 2 bases from V and 0 bases from J, with 11 bases in between. V and J are TRBV7-9 and TRBJ2-7, with D possibly matching TRBD2 (5 bases). The sequence came from a man aged 25 to 40 with acute or convalescent COVID-19. The sample was peripheral blood. The CDR3 sequence is CASSLLSGLSYEQYF. CDR3 coding DNA: TGTGCCAGCAGCTTATTAAGCGGACTCTCCTACGAGCAGTACTTC.